This note documents a single T cell receptor beta chain sequence. The method was immunoSEQ multiplex PCR; TCRdb's version includes in-frame clones alone and lacks a portion of them. The profile shows about 13,000 clones, nearly 90% of them singletons. This specimen comes from a study of blood T cell repertoires in COVID-19. Study-wide background: Nucleic acid was either cDNA or gDNA, and it came from T cells, B-cell-depleted T cells, or PBMCs.

The CDR3 is 15 residues long. The V segment lost 0 bases and the J segment 6 bases; nucleotides outside the gene matches: 4. Germline V gene sequence: CDR1 MDHEN, CDR2 SYDVKM. V and J are TRBV28 and TRBJ2-7; TRBD1 agrees at 11 bases. This clonotype was obtained from a human donor with active COVID-19. The donor label of this sample is uncertain. The sample consisted of peripheral blood. CDR3 loop: CASSLWGGQGAEQYF. The CDR3 bases are TGTGCCAGCAGTTTATGGGGCGGACAGGGGGCCGAGCAGTACTTC.